This T cell receptor beta chain comes out of a study of control samples from healthy donors and cancer patients. The table came from immunoSEQ multiplex PCR; TCRdb's copy has only in-frame clones and leaves some out. In the table there are tens of thousands of clones, approximately 90% of which are singletons. Germline V gene data show CDR1 as MGHRA and CDR2 as YSYEKL. V lost 0 bases and J 4 bases, leaving 13 bases between the germline ends. The CDR3 is 16 residues long. Specimen: blood. This clonotype originated in a woman between 65 and 79 years old in good health. This chain joins TRBV4-1 and TRBJ1-5; D possibly corresponds to TRBD1 (5 bases). The CDR3 reads CASSQDQAGWNQPQHF. The DNA of the CDR3 is TGCGCCAGCAGCCAAGATCAGGCAGGGTGGAATCAGCCCCAGCATTTT.